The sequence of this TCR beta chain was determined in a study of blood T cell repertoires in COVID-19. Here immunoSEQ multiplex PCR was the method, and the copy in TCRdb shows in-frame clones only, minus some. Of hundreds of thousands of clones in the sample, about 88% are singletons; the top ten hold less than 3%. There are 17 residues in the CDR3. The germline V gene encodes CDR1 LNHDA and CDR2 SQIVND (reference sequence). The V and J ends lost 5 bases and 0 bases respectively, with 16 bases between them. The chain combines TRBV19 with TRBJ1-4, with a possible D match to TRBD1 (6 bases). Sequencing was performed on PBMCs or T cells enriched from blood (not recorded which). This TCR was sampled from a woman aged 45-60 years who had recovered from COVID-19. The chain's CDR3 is CASSAGTTRPTNEKLFF. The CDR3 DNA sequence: TGTGCCAGTAGTGCCGGGACAACCCGCCCAACTAATGAAAAACTGTTTTTT.